A selection of T cell receptor beta chains follows, all from one sample in a study of blood T cell repertoires in COVID-19. Produced via immunoSEQ multiplex PCR; TCRdb's table is partial and in-frame only. The sample lists approximately 400,000 clones, 70% to 90% occurring once. Specimen: peripheral blood. The source is a man aged 35 to 55 with acute or convalescent COVID-19. Each CDR3 is given with its conserved first and last residue. The D gene is left open where the match is weak. The size field is filled for only some rows; it gives once, few, many or a size class.

j_call,v_call,d_call,clone_size,cdr3_nt,cdr3_aa
TRBJ2-2,TRBV9,TRBD1,NA,TGTGCCAGCAGTACCGGGACAGTGAACACCGGGGAGCTGTTTTTT,CASSTGTVNTGELFF
TRBJ1-1,TRBV7-3,NA,once,TGTGCCAGCAGCTTAAATCCGGGGAGGACTGAAGCTTTCTTT,CASSLNPGRTEAFF
TRBJ2-2,TRBV28,NA,NA,TGTGCCAGCAGTTACGGTGGTTCGAGCTCGGGCGGGGAGCTGTTTTTT,CASSYGGSSSGGELFF
TRBJ1-2,TRBV7-2,NA,NA,TGTGCCAGCAGCTTATCAGTTAACTATGGCTACACCTTC,CASSLSVNYGYTF
TRBJ2-7,TRBV28,TRBD1,once,TGTGCCAGCAGTTACTCCGGGACAGGGACCTACGAGCAGTACTTC,CASSYSGTGTYEQYF
TRBJ2-1,TRBV12-3/TRBV12-4,NA,few,TGTGCCAGCAGTTTACAGGGTTATGAGCAGTTCTTC,CASSLQGYEQFF
TRBJ2-3,TRBV9,TRBD2,NA,TGTGCCAGCAGCGTAGTGGATAGCGGGAGCACAGATACGCAGTATTTT,CASSVVDSGSTDTQYF
TRBJ1-2,TRBV7-8,NA,once,TGTGCCAGCAGCTTAGACAGAAATGGCTACACCTTC,CASSLDRNGYTF
TRBJ2-5,TRBV29-1,TRBD1,NA,TGCAGCGTAGAAGAGGACAGGGGAAACCAAGAGACCCAGTACTTC,CSVEEDRGNQETQYF
TRBJ2-1,TRBV6-5,NA,NA,TGTGCCAGCACCTCGTTCAATGAGCAGTTCTTC,CASTSFNEQFF
TRBJ2-5,TRBV5-1,NA,few,TGCGCCAGCAGCTCGGAGGGCGCGAAGACCCAGTACTTC,CASSSEGAKTQYF
TRBJ1-2,TRBV18,TRBD1,NA,TGTGCCAGCTCACCACGGACAGGGGGCTATGGCTACACCTTC,CASSPRTGGYGYTF
TRBJ2-3,TRBV6-4,TRBD2,NA,TGTGCCAGCAGTTGGAGCGGGGGGTTCTTATGGGATACGCAGTATTTT,CASSWSGGFLWDTQYF
TRBJ1-2,TRBV19,NA,NA,TGTGCCAGTAGTATCCCGGGACTCAACTATGGCTACACCTTC,CASSIPGLNYGYTF
TRBJ1-6,TRBV4-3,TRBD1,NA,TGCGCCAGCAGCTCGAGCCGCGGGACAGGGGGGGGTTCACCCCTCCACTTT,CASSSSRGTGGGSPLHF
TRBJ2-3,TRBV18,TRBD1,NA,TGTGCCAGCTCACTAAATTCCGGGACAGGGGGCACAGATACGCAGTATTTT,CASSLNSGTGGTDTQYF
TRBJ2-3,TRBV18,TRBD2,NA,TGTGCCAGCTCACCACCCAGGGACTACCTACGGCCAGATACGCAGTATTTT,CASSPPRDYLRPDTQYF
TRBJ2-3,TRBV12-3/TRBV12-4,NA,NA,TGTGCCAGCCTGGTGGCCAACACAGATACGCAGTATTTT,CASLVANTDTQYF
TRBJ2-7,TRBV9,TRBD2,NA,TGTGCCAGCAGCGTTAGCGGGAGATCCTACGAGCAGTACTTC,CASSVSGRSYEQYF
TRBJ2-3,TRBV11-3,TRBD2,NA,TGTGCCAGCAGCTTAACTAGCGGTACAGATACGCAGTATTTT,CASSLTSGTDTQYF
TRBJ2-1,TRBV7-8,NA,NA,TGTGCCAGCAGCTTAGCTAAACAGTACAATGAGCAGTTCTTC,CASSLAKQYNEQFF
TRBJ1-2,TRBV6-5,NA,NA,TGTGCCAGCAGGCAGCTGGGCGGGGGCTACACCTTC,CASRQLGGGYTF
TRBJ2-1,TRBV12-3/TRBV12-4,NA,few,TGTGCCAGCAGTTATGACAGCTACAATGAGCAGTTCTTC,CASSYDSYNEQFF
TRBJ2-3,TRBV18,TRBD2,NA,TGTGCCAGCTCCAGACCGCTAGCGGTCACAGATACGCAGTATTTT,CASSRPLAVTDTQYF
TRBJ2-3,TRBV4-1,NA,NA,TGCGCCAGCAGCCACATGACGTCCCGGGAGCGAGCAGATACGCAGTATTTT,CASSHMTSRERADTQYF
TRBJ2-1,TRBV11-1,NA,NA,TGTGCCAGCAGCACAATGGGGTGGTGGGGGGATGAGCAGTTCTTC,CASSTMGWWGDEQFF
TRBJ1-5,TRBV12-1,NA,once,TGTGCCAGCAGCCCACGGGGACCCCAGCATTTT,CASSPRGPQHF
TRBJ1-4,TRBV5-1,TRBD1,few,TGCGCCAGCAGCAAGGGACAGACCTCAACTAATGAAAAACTGTTTTTT,CASSKGQTSTNEKLFF
TRBJ1-2,TRBV3-1/TRBV3-2,NA,NA,TGTGCCAGCAGCCAAGATATAGTGGTTAGCGCCTATGGCTACACCTTC,CASSQDIVVSAYGYTF
TRBJ1-2,TRBV6-5,TRBD1,NA,TGTGCCAGCAGCTTGGGACAGCTCTATGGCTACACCTTC,CASSLGQLYGYTF
TRBJ2-2,TRBV28,NA,NA,TGTGCCAGCAGTGTCGACAGACCCACCGGGGAGCTGTTTTTT,CASSVDRPTGELFF
TRBJ2-1,TRBV7-2,TRBD2,NA,TGTGCCAGCAGCTTAGCCGGGACTAGCGGGGGGCCCTACAATGAGCAGTTCTTC,CASSLAGTSGGPYNEQFF
TRBJ1-4,TRBV5-1,NA,NA,TGCGCCAGCAGCCCAGGGGACCTTTCAACTAATGAAAAACTGTTTTTT,CASSPGDLSTNEKLFF
TRBJ1-1,TRBV28,NA,NA,TGTGCCAGCAGTTTAGGTCTCAGGGACACTGAAGCTTTCTTT,CASSLGLRDTEAFF
TRBJ2-1,TRBV27,TRBD2,NA,TGTGCCAGCCGACGTGGGCGGGGGGCCTACAATGAGCAGTTCTTC,CASRRGRGAYNEQFF
TRBJ1-2,TRBV2,NA,few,TGTGCCAGCCGGACAGATTTAGCTAACTATGGCTACACCTTC,CASRTDLANYGYTF
TRBJ2-1,TRBV29-1,TRBD2,NA,TGCGGGGGGACTAGCTCCAGGGATGAGCAGTTCTTC,CGGTSSRDEQFF
TRBJ2-7,TRBV21-1,NA,NA,TGTGCCACCCGAGCGGGGGTCTACGAGCAGTACTTC,CATRAGVYEQYF
TRBJ2-3,TRBV27,NA,once,TGTGCCAGCAGTTCCCAGGGACTGGGCGATACGCAGTATTTT,CASSSQGLGDTQYF
TRBJ2-7,TRBV29-1,NA,NA,TGCAGCGTTGGGGCAGGGTTCTACGAGCAGTACTTC,CSVGAGFYEQYF
TRBJ2-2,TRBV9,NA,NA,TGTGCCAGCAGCGTAGCTTCAGGGGTGGACACCGGGGAGCTGTTTTTT,CASSVASGVDTGELFF
TRBJ2-2,TRBV24-1,TRBD1,NA,TGTGCCACCAGTGAAGGGACAGACACCGGGGAGCTGTTTTTT,CATSEGTDTGELFF
TRBJ1-2,TRBV28,TRBD1,once,TGTGCCAGCGGACAGGGGGTCGGTGGCTACACCTTC,CASGQGVGGYTF
TRBJ1-2,TRBV2,TRBD1,NA,TGTGCCAGCAGTGAGAACTCGGCAGGGGGCTTAGGCTACACCTTC,CASSENSAGGLGYTF